One sample yielded the 8 T cell receptor beta chains listed below, sequenced in a study of shared clonotypes between healthy human individuals. Generated by immunoSEQ multiplex PCR, the TCRdb table keeps only in-frame clones and is missing some. The sample has more than 2,000,000 clones, more than 80% seen once. The material sequenced was naive CD4+ T cells from PBMCs. Subset: CD45RA+ positively selected. The receptors come from a man aged 18 to 30 in good health. Some clones in this sample may be carry-over from other donors' samples.

The chain recombines TRBV9 with TRBJ2-1; D gene uncertain. Trimming took off 0 bases at V and 6 bases at J, with 10 bases between the two ends. CDR3 size: 14 residues. CDR1 is SGDLS, CDR2 YYNGEE, per germline. The CDR3 loop is CASSVGGFSNEQFF. The CDR3 bases are TGTGCCAGCAGCGTAGGGGGTTTTAGCAATGAGCAGTTCTTC. The variable domain in full, with the rest retrieved from reference TRBV9 and TRBJ2-1, is DSGVTQTPKHLITATGQRVTLRCSPRSGDLSVYWYQQSLDQGLQFLIQYYNGEERAKGNILERFSAQQFPDLHSELNLSSLELGDSALYFCASSVGGFSNEQFFGPGTRLTVL.

This chain uses TRBV29-1 with TRBJ2-3, with a possible D match to TRBD2 (5 bases). V lost 2 bases, J lost 2 bases, and 17 bases lay in between. The CDR3 has 16 amino acids. CDR1 and CDR2 from the germline V gene are SQVTM and ANQGSEA. CDR3 nucleotide sequence: TGCAGCGTTGAAAAGCTAGCACCCAAAACCACAGATACGCAGTATTTT. Its protein is CSVEKLAPKTTDTQYF.

The chain has TRBV5-1 and TRBJ2-1, with 7 nucleotides matching TRBD1. The CDR3 has 16 residues. With V trimmed by 3 bases and J by 5 bases, 11 bases remained unmatched. Germline assignment: CDR1 SGHRS and CDR2 YFSETQ. DNA for the CDR3: TGCGCCAGCAGCTCATCCCCGGGACAGAGTAACAATGAGCAGTTCTTC. Amino acid sequence: CASSSSPGQSNNEQFF.

The gene calls are TRBV18 and TRBJ1-3; D is perhaps TRBD1 (6 bases). V lost 8 bases, J lost 8 bases, and 13 bases lay in between. Germline CDR1 and CDR2: KGHSH and LQKENI. The CDR3 is 12 residues long. CDR3 sequence reads: CASRQVGDTIYF. CDR3 nucleotide sequence: TGTGCCAGCCGACAGGTCGGGGACACCATATATTTT. Looking up the rest from reference TRBV18 and TRBJ1-3 gives the full variable domain: NAGVMQNPRHLVRRRGQEARLRCSPMKGHSHVYWYRQLPEEGLKFMVYLQKENIIDESGMPKERFSAEFPKEGPSILRIQQVVRGDSAAYFCASRQVGDTIYFGEGSWLTVV.

Notes on this clone: Other DNA variants within this sample encode the same CDR3. The chain has TRBV5-4 and TRBJ2-1, with TRBD1 matching over 8 bases. Losses at the gene ends were 0 bases for V and 3 bases for J; bases not matched to a gene: 2. The CDR3 is 15 amino acids. The germline CDR1 and CDR2 sequences are SGHNT and YYREEE (reference sequence). CDR3 in DNA: TGTGCCAGCAGCTTGGGGGGGACAGGCTACAATGAGCAGTTCTTC. This translates into CASSLGGTGYNEQFF.

This sequence joins TRBV6-5 and TRBJ2-2; 9 bases line up with TRBD1. V lost 5 bases, J lost 6 bases, and 7 bases stayed unmatched. Looked up from germline, CDR1 is MNHEY and CDR2 is SVGAGI. The CDR3 is 15 amino acids. CDR3 loop: CASSRQGVSAGELFF. Written as DNA, the CDR3 is TGTGCCAGCAGTCGACAGGGGGTTAGCGCCGGGGAGCTGTTTTTT.

This chain uses TRBV18 with TRBJ1-2; perhaps TRBD1 as D (6 bases). V was trimmed by 6 bases and J by 3 bases, leaving 17 bases between them. The CDR3 sequence is 15 residues long. The germline V gene encodes CDR1 KGHSH and CDR2 LQKENI. The CDR3 sequence: CASSPLDSSYYGYTF. CDR3 nucleotides: TGTGCCAGCTCTCCCTTGGACAGTTCCTACTATGGCTACACCTTC. Variable domain in full (rest from reference TRBV18 and TRBJ1-2): NAGVMQNPRHLVRRRGQEARLRCSPMKGHSHVYWYRQLPEEGLKFMVYLQKENIIDESGMPKERFSAEFPKEGPSILRIQQVVRGDSAAYFCASSPLDSSYYGYTFGSGTRLTVV.

The gene calls are TRBV2 and TRBJ1-5; D gene uncertain. V lost 4 bases and J 1 base, leaving 8 bases between the germline ends. The CDR3 contains 14 residues. Germline CDR1 reads SNHLY; CDR2 reads FYNNEI. The CDR3 nucleotides read TGTGCCAGCAGTGTTTACCAGAGCAATCAGCCCCAGCATTTT. It translates to CASSVYQSNQPQHF.